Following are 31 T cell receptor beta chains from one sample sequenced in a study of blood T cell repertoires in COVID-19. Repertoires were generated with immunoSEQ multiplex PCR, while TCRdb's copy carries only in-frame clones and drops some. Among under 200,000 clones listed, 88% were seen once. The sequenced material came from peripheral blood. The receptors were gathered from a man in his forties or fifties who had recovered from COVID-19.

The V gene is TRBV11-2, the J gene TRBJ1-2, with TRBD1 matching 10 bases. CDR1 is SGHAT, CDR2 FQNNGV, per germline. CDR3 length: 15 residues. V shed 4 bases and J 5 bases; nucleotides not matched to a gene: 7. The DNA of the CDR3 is TGTGCCAGCAGCTCAAGCGACAGGGGGCAGTATGGCTACACCTTC. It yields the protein CASSSSDRGQYGYTF. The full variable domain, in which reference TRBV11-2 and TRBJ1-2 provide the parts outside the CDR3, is EAGVAQSPRYKIIEKRQSVAFWCNPISGHATLYWYQQILGQGPKLLIQFQNNGVVDDSQLPKDRFSAERLKGVDSTLKIQPAKLEDSAVYLCASSSSDRGQYGYTFGSGTRLTVV.

The CDR3 sequence: CASSYSVAGLTTDTQYF. The CDR3 DNA is TGTGCCAGCAGTTACTCCGTAGCGGGATTAACCACAGATACGCAGTATTTT. The chain couples TRBV6-2 or TRBV6-3 to TRBJ2-3, with TRBD2 identical over 8 bases. With 0 bases clipped from V and 2 bases from J, the junction kept 7 bases outside the gene matches. CDR1 is MNHEY and CDR2 is SVGEGT in the germline V gene. The CDR3 covers 17 residues.

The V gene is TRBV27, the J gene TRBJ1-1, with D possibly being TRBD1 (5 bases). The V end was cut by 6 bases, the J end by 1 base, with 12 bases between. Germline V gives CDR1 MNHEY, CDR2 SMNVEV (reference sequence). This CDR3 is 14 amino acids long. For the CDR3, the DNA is TGTGCCAGCAGCGAATTCAGGGAGAACACTGAAGCTTTCTTT. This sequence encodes CASSEFRENTEAFF.

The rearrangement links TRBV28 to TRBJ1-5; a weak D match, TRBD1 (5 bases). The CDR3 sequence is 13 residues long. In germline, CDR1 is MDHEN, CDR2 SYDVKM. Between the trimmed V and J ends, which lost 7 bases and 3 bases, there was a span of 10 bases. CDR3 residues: CASITGFNQPQHF. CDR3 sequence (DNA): TGTGCCAGCATCACAGGTTTCAATCAGCCCCAGCATTTT.

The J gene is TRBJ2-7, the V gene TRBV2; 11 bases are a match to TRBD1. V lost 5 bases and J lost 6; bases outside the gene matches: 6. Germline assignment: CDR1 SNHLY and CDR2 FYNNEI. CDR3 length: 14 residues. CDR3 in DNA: TGTGCCAGCAGTCTGGGACAGGGGGTCGGCGAGCAGTACTTC. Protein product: CASSLGQGVGEQYF.

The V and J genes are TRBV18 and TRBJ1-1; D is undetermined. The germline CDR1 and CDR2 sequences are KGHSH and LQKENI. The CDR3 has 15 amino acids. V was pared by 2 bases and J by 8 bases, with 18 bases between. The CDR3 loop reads CASSPSTGRAGEAFF. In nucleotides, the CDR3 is TGTGCCAGCTCACCATCGACGGGGAGGGCGGGGGAAGCTTTCTTT. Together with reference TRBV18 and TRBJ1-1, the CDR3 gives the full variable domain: NAGVMQNPRHLVRRRGQEARLRCSPMKGHSHVYWYRQLPEEGLKFMVYLQKENIIDESGMPKERFSAEFPKEGPSILRIQQVVRGDSAAYFCASSPSTGRAGEAFFGQGTRLTVV.

As DNA, the CDR3 is TGTGCCACCAGCAGTGATCCGCAGGGTTGGAAGACCCAGTACTTC. Protein product: CATSSDPQGWKTQYF. V is TRBV15 and J is TRBJ2-5; maybe TRBD1 (5 bases). Germline CDR1 and CDR2: LNHNV and YYDKDF (reference sequence). The CDR3 runs 15 residues. The ends were cut back, 3 bases at V and 6 bases at J, with 17 bases in the middle.

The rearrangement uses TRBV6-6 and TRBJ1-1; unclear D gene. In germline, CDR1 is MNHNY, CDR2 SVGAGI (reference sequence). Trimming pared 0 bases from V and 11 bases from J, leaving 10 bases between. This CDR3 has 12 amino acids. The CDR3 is CASSYSSLEAFF. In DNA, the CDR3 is TGTGCCAGCAGTTACTCGAGTCTCGAGGCTTTCTTT.

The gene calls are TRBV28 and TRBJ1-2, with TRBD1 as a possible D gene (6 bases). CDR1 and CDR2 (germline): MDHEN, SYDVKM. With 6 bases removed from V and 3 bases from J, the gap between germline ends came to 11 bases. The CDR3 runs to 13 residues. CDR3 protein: CASSEDSYYGYTF. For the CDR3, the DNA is TGTGCCAGCAGCGAGGACAGCTACTATGGCTACACCTTC.

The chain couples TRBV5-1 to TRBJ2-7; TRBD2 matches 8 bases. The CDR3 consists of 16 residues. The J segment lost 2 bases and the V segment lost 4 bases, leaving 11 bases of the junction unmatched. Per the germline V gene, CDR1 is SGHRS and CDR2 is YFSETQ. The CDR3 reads CASSPLTSGLTYEQYF. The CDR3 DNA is TGCGCCAGCAGCCCCCTCACTAGCGGACTAACCTACGAGCAGTACTTC.

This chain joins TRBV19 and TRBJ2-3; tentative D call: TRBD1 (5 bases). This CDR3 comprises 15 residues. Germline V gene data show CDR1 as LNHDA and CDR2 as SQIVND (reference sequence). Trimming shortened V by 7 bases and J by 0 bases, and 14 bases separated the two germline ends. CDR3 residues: CASNLQATSTDTQYF. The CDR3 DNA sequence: TGTGCCAGTAACCTACAGGCTACTAGCACAGATACGCAGTATTTT.

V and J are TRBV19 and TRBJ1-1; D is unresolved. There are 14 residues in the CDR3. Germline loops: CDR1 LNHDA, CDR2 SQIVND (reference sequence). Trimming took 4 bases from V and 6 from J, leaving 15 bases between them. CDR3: CASSSFGGGAEAFF. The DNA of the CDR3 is TGTGCCAGTAGTAGCTTCGGAGGTGGGGCTGAAGCTTTCTTT. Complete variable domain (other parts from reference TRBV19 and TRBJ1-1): DGGITQSPKYLFRKEGQNVTLSCEQNLNHDAMYWYRQDPGQGLRLIYYSQIVNDFQKGDIAEGYSVSREKKESFPLTVTSAQKNPTAFYLCASSSFGGGAEAFFGQGTRLTVV.

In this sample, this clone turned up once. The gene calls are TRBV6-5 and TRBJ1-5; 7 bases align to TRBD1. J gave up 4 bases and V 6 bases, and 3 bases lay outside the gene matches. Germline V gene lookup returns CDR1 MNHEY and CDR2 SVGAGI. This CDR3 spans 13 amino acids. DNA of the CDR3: TGTGCCAGCAGCGTACAGGGGAATCAGCCCCAGCATTTT. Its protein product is CASSVQGNQPQHF.

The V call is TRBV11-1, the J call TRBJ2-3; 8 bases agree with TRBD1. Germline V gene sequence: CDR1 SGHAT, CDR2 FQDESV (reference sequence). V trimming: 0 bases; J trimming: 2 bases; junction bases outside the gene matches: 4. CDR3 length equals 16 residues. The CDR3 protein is CASSLAGTGVTDTQYF. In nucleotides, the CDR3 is TGTGCCAGCAGCTTAGCCGGGACAGGTGTCACAGATACGCAGTATTTT. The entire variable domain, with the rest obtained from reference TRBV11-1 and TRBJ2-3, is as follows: EAEVAQSPRYKITEKSQAVAFWCDPISGHATLYWYRQILGQGPELLVQFQDESVVDDSQLPKDRFSAERLKGVDSTLKIQPAELGDSAMYLCASSLAGTGVTDTQYFGPGTRLTVL.

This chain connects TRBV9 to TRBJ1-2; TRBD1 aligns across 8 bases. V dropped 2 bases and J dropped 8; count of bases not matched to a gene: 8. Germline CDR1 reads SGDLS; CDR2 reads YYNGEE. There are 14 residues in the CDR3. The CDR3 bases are TGTGCCAGCAGCGTCGGGGGGACAGGCATCGGCTACACCTTC. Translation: CASSVGGTGIGYTF. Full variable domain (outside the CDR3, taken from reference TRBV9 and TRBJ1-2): DSGVTQTPKHLITATGQRVTLRCSPRSGDLSVYWYQQSLDQGLQFLIQYYNGEERAKGNILERFSAQQFPDLHSELNLSSLELGDSALYFCASSVGGTGIGYTFGSGTRLTVV.

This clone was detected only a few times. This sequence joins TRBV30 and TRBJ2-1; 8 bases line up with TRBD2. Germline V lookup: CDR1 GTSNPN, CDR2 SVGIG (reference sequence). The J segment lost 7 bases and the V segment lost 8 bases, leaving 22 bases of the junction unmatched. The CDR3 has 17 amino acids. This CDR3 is CAGAFLLRGAGGNEQFF. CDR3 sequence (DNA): TGTGCCGGCGCGTTCCTCTTGCGGGGGGCCGGTGGTAATGAGCAGTTCTTC.

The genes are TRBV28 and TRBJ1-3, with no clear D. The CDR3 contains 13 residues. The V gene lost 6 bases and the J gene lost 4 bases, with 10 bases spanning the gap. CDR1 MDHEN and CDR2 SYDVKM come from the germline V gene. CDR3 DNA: TGTGCCAGCAGCCCAGGTGCGGGAAACACCATATATTTT. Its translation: CASSPGAGNTIYF.

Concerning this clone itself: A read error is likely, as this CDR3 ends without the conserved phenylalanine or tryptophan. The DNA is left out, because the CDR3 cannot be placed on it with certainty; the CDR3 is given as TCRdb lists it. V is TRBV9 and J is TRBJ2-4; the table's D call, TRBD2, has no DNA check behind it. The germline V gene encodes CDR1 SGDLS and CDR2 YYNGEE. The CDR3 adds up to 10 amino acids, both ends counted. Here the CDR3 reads CASSFRDSRH.

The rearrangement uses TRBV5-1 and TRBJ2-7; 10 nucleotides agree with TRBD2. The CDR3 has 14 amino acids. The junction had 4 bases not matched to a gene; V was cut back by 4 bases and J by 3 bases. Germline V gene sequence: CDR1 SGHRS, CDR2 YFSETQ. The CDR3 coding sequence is TGCGCCAGCAGCCGGACTAGCGGTAACTACGAGCAGTACTTC. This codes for CASSRTSGNYEQYF. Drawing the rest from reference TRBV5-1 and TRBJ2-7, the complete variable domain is KAGVTQTPRYLIKTRGQQVTLSCSPISGHRSVSWYQQTPGQGLQFLFEYFSETQRNKGNFPGRFSGRQFSNSRSEMNVSTLELGDSALYLCASSRTSGNYEQYFGPGTRLTVT.

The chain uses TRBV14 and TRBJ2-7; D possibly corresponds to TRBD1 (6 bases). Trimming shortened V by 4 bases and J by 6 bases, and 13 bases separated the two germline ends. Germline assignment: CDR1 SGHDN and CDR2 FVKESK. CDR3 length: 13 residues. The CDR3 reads CASSPGHPLEQYF. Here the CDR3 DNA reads TGTGCCAGCAGCCCGGGACATCCGCTCGAGCAGTACTTC.

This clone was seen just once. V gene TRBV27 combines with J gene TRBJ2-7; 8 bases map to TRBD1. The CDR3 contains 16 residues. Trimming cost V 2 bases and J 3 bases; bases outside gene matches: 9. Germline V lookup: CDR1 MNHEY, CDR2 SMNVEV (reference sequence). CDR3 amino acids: CASSLNTGGRSYEQYF. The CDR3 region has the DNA TGTGCCAGCAGTTTAAATACAGGGGGGAGGAGCTACGAGCAGTACTTC.

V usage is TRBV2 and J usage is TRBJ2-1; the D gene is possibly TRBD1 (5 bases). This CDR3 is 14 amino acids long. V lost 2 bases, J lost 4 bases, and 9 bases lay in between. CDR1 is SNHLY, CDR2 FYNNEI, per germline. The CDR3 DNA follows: TGTGCCAGCAGTGAATACAGGTCTTACAATGAGCAGTTCTTC. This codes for CASSEYRSYNEQFF.

The CDR3 region is CAWSSGVLGQGGNQPQHF. The CDR3 DNA sequence: TGTGCCTGGAGCTCTGGTGTTTTAGGGCAGGGCGGCAATCAGCCCCAGCATTTT. The rearrangement uses TRBV30 and TRBJ1-5; D is possibly TRBD1 (5 bases). The V end was cut by 3 bases, the J end by 2 bases, with 23 bases between. Germline V gene lookup returns CDR1 GTSNPN and CDR2 SVGIG (reference sequence). The CDR3 is 18 amino acids.

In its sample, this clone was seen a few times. The CDR3 reads CASSEYSGARGYTF. The CDR3 DNA follows: TGTGCCAGCAGTGAATATTCAGGGGCGCGGGGCTACACCTTC. V is TRBV25-1 and J is TRBJ1-2; TRBD1 is a possible D gene (6 bases). Trimming removed 0 bases from V and 8 bases from J, with 13 bases in between. CDR3 length: 14 residues. Germline CDR1 MGHDK, CDR2 SYGVNS.

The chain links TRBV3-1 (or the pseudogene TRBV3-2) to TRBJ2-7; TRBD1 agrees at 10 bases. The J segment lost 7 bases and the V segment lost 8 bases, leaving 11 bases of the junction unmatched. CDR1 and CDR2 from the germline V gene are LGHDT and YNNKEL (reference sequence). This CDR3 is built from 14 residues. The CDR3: CASGPGTGAREQYF. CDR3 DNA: TGTGCCAGCGGCCCCGGGACAGGGGCGCGGGAGCAGTACTTC.

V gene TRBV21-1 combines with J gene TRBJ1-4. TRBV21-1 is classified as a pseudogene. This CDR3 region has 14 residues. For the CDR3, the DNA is TGTGCCAGCAGTCATAATCGAGCTAATGAAAAACTGTTTTTT. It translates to CASSHNRANEKLFF.

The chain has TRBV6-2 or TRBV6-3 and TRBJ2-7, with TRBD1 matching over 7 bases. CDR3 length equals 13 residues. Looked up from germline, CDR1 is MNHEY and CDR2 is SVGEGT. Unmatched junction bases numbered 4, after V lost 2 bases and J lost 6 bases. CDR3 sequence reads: CASSYGDSAEQYF. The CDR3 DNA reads TGTGCCAGCAGTTACGGGGACAGTGCCGAGCAGTACTTC.

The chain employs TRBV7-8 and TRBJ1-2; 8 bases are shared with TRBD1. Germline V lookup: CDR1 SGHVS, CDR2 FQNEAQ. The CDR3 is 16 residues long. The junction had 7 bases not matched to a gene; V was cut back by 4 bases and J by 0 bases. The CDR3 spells CASSSRTGISNYGYTF. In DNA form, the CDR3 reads TGTGCCAGCAGCTCGCGGACAGGGATCTCTAACTATGGCTACACCTTC.

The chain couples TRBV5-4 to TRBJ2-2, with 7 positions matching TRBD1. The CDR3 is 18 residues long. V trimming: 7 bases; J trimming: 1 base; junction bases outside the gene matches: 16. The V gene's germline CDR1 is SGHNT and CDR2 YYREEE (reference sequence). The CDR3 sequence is CASSPGQGVLGNTGELFF. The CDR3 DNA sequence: TGTGCCAGCTCACCCGGCCAGGGGGTCCTGGGGAACACCGGGGAGCTGTTTTTT.

This chain's CDR3 is CASSLTIRQPQHF. In DNA form, the CDR3 reads TGTGCCAGCAGCTTGACAATCAGGCAGCCCCAGCATTTT. The chain employs TRBV5-8 and TRBJ1-5; D is unclear. Trimming cost V 1 base and J 7 bases, with 9 bases left between them. This CDR3 is built from 13 residues. Germline V gene data show CDR1 as SGHTS and CDR2 as YDEGEE. The full variable domain, its missing parts supplied by reference TRBV5-8 and TRBJ1-5, is EAGVTQSPTHLIKTRGQQATLRCSPISGHTSVYWYQQALGLGLQFLLWYDEGEERNRGNFPPRFSGRQFPNYSSELNVNALELEDSALYLCASSLTIRQPQHFGDGTRLSIL.

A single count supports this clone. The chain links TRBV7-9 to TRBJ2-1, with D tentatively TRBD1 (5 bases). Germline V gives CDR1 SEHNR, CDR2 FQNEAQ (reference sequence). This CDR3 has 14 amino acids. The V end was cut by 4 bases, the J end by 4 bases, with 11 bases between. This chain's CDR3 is CASSSRGQYNEQFF. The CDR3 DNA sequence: TGTGCCAGCAGCTCAAGGGGCCAATACAATGAGCAGTTCTTC.